The 20 T cell receptor beta chains below come from one sample, sequenced in a study of beta chain features in type 1 diabetes. Expressed TCRB transcripts were sequenced, since all the RNA that had been isolated was reverse transcribed. Sequencing used immunoSEQ multiplex PCR; TCRdb keeps in-frame clones, though not all of them. This table holds 130,000 or so clones, 9% to 10% found once. The sequenced sample was central memory CD4+ T cells from blood. The receptors derive from a middle-aged woman in good health.

V usage is TRBV6-6 and J usage is TRBJ1-1, with no clear D. CDR1 and CDR2 (germline): MNHNY, SVGAGI (reference sequence). Trimming took 2 bases from V and 1 from J, leaving 8 bases between them. The CDR3 consists of 14 residues. This CDR3 reads CASSYSSENTEAFF. The CDR3 DNA reads as TGTGCCAGCAGTTACAGTAGTGAGAACACTGAAGCTTTCTTT.

V gene TRBV2 combines with J gene TRBJ1-5; 8 bases line up with TRBD1. The CDR3 totals 16 residues. J was trimmed by 7 bases and V by 6 bases; bases with no gene match: 14. Germline assignment: CDR1 SNHLY and CDR2 FYNNEI. CDR3 sequence (DNA): TGTGCCAGCAGGCCGACCGACAGGGGAGAGGGGCAGCCCCAGCATTTT. This translates into CASRPTDRGEGQPQHF. The full variable domain, its missing parts supplied by reference TRBV2 and TRBJ1-5, is EPEVTQTPSHQVTQMGQEVILRCVPISNHLYFYWYRQILGQKVEFLVSFYNNEISEKSEIFDDQFSVERPDGSNFTLKIRSTKLEDSAMYFCASRPTDRGEGQPQHFGDGTRLSIL.

This clone was seen a few times. The chain employs TRBV19 and TRBJ1-1; a weak D match, TRBD1 (5 bases). Trimming cost V 6 bases and J 0 bases, with 8 bases left between them. CDR1 and CDR2 from the germline V gene are LNHDA and SQIVND (reference sequence). This CDR3 is 13 amino acids long. The CDR3 sequence is CASSGHLNTEAFF. DNA of the CDR3: TGTGCCAGTAGCGGACATTTGAACACTGAAGCTTTCTTT.

This clone was picked up a small number of times. This rearrangement joins TRBV6-4 to TRBJ1-5; D is unclear. This CDR3 has 13 residues. The V and J ends lost 4 bases and 9 bases respectively, with 13 bases between them. Germline loops: CDR1 MRHNA, CDR2 SNTAGT. The DNA of the CDR3 is TGTGCCAGCAGTGTTGGCCCCGCAACGCCCCAGCATTTT. Protein product: CASSVGPATPQHF.

V is TRBV2 and J is TRBJ1-2, with 8 bases that match TRBD1. This CDR3 has 17 amino acids. V shed 3 bases, J shed 2 bases, and the junction held 11 bases outside the gene matches. The germline V gene encodes CDR1 SNHLY and CDR2 FYNNEI. The CDR3 nucleotides are TGTGCCAGCAGTGAGGTCGCAGGGGGCTTTCCCAACTATGGCTACACCTTC. Protein sequence: CASSEVAGGFPNYGYTF.

This clone was found many times. In nucleotides, the CDR3 is TGTGCGGGCATCGAAGAAGGTCAACAGTTCTTC. Its protein is CAGIEEGQQFF. V is TRBV14 and J is TRBJ2-1; D unresolved. The length of the CDR3 is 11 residues. The germline V gene encodes CDR1 SGHDN and CDR2 FVKESK.

This chain's CDR3 is CASSGPGTGEYPTYEQYF. CDR3 bases: TGTGCCAGCAGCGGTCCCGGGACAGGGGAGTACCCTACCTACGAGCAGTACTTC. The chain couples TRBV7-8 to TRBJ2-7, with TRBD1 matching 10 bases. The CDR3 extends over 18 amino acids. Germline lookup yields CDR1 SGHVS and CDR2 FQNEAQ. The V gene end was trimmed by 5 bases and the J gene end by 2 bases; junction bases not matched to a gene: 15.

This clone came up a few times. The chain recombines TRBV5-1 with TRBJ2-2; 8 nucleotides match TRBD1. Trimming took 10 bases from V and 1 from J; bases not matched to a gene: 3. The CDR3 sequence is 13 residues long. CDR1 and CDR2 from the germline V gene are SGHRS and YFSETQ. In DNA, the CDR3 is TGCGCCGGAGGGACAGGGAACACCGGGGAGCTGTTTTTT. Its translation is CAGGTGNTGELFF.

This clone was picked up a small number of times. The CDR3 region has the DNA TGTGCCATCAGTGAAGACAGGGTCTATGGCTACACCTTC. Translated, it gives CAISEDRVYGYTF. The chain carries TRBV10-3 and TRBJ1-2; 7 nucleotides match TRBD1. J was trimmed by 4 bases and V by 3 bases; bases with no gene match: 2. The CDR3 is 13 amino acids. Germline values: CDR1 ENHRY, CDR2 SYGVKD.

This clone has a handful of counts. The V gene is TRBV5-4, the J gene TRBJ2-5; possibly TRBD2 for D (5 bases). CDR3 length: 14 residues. The V gene lost 1 base and the J gene lost 4 bases, with 11 bases spanning the gap. Germline V gene sequence: CDR1 SGHNT, CDR2 YYREEE (reference sequence). The CDR3 reads CASSLYGAGETQYF. The CDR3 nucleotides read TGTGCCAGCAGCTTGTATGGTGCGGGAGAGACCCAGTACTTC.

The chain uses TRBV11-3 and TRBJ1-1; D uncertain. V lost 6 bases and J lost 0, with 11 bases in between. The length of the CDR3 is 14 residues. From germline, CDR1 is SGHNT and CDR2 YENEEA. CDR3 DNA: TGTGCCAGCAGGGGCCTCTCGATGAACACTGAAGCTTTCTTT. Encoded protein: CASRGLSMNTEAFF.

J is TRBJ1-1 and V is TRBV5-1; no clear D. Trimming took 1 base from V and 1 from J, leaving 11 bases between them. The germline gives CDR1 SGHRS, CDR2 YFSETQ. This CDR3 contains 15 residues. Written as DNA, the CDR3 is TGCGCCAGCAGCTTGTCGACACGGCCGAACACTGAAGCTTTCTTT. Its translation: CASSLSTRPNTEAFF.

The chain has TRBV7-2 and TRBJ2-1; the D gene is possibly TRBD2 (5 bases). Per the germline V gene, CDR1 is SGHTA and CDR2 is FQGNSA. There are 15 residues in the CDR3. Trimming took off 5 bases at V and 0 bases at J, with 11 bases between the two ends. The CDR3 reads CASSPRGSSYNEQFF. CDR3 DNA: TGTGCCAGCAGCCCCCGAGGGAGCTCCTACAATGAGCAGTTCTTC.

V and J are TRBV2 and TRBJ2-5; D might be TRBD2 (5 bases). CDR3 length equals 13 residues. CDR1 is SNHLY, CDR2 FYNNEI, per germline. V was cut by 6 bases and J by 5 bases, with 13 bases left in between. The CDR3 nucleotides are TGTGCCAGCAGGAAGGACTTGACGGAGACCCAGTACTTC. As protein: CASRKDLTETQYF.

In this sample, this clone turned up a few times. The chain couples TRBV9 to TRBJ2-3; D is possibly TRBD2 (6 bases). V lost 4 bases and J lost 3, with 15 bases in between. Germline lookup yields CDR1 SGDLS and CDR2 YYNGEE. This CDR3 has 15 residues. CDR3 DNA sequence: TGTGCCAGCAGCAAGTGGAGTGGAGGGACAGATACGCAGTATTTT. Its protein is CASSKWSGGTDTQYF.

This clone was observed a handful of times. The chain couples TRBV7-9 to TRBJ2-3; 8 bases are shared with TRBD2. The germline CDR1 and CDR2 sequences are SEHNR and FQNEAQ (reference sequence). V gave up 5 bases and J gave up 1 base; unmatched junction bases: 2. This CDR3 is built from 14 residues. CDR3 sequence reads: CASSRGGGTDTQYF. The CDR3 nucleotides read TGTGCCAGCAGCCGGGGGGGCGGCACAGATACGCAGTATTTT.

This clone was seen more than once but under ten times. The chain employs TRBV19 and TRBJ1-2; TRBD1 matches at 8 bases. This CDR3 is 14 amino acids long. Germline-derived CDR1 and CDR2 are LNHDA and SQIVND (reference sequence). The junction had 9 bases not matched to a gene; V was cut back by 10 bases and J by 2 bases. Here the CDR3 DNA reads TGTGCCACCTCGGGACAGGCGAACAACTATGGCTACACCTTC. It yields the protein CATSGQANNYGYTF. The full variable domain, its missing parts supplied by reference TRBV19 and TRBJ1-2, is DGGITQSPKYLFRKEGQNVTLSCEQNLNHDAMYWYRQDPGQGLRLIYYSQIVNDFQKGDIAEGYSVSREKKESFPLTVTSAQKNPTAFYLCATSGQANNYGYTFGSGTRLTVV.

This chain connects TRBV11-2 to TRBJ2-2; 7 bases are a match to TRBD2. The ends lost 1 base at V and 1 base at J; junction bases unmatched: 0. The CDR3 covers 15 residues. Germline CDR1 reads SGHAT; CDR2 reads FQNNGV. CDR3 sequence (DNA): TGTGCCAGCAGCTTAGCGGGGGGGAACACCGGGGAGCTGTTTTTT. Translated, it gives CASSLAGGNTGELFF.

In its sample, this clone was seen a few times. The CDR3 protein is CASSTRGSGAHEQYF. The CDR3 nucleotides are TGTGCCAGCAGCACCCGGGGTAGCGGGGCCCACGAGCAGTACTTC. The chain has TRBV9 and TRBJ2-7; 8 bases agree with TRBD2. V trimming: 4 bases; J trimming: 5 bases; junction bases outside the gene matches: 11. The germline V gene encodes CDR1 SGDLS and CDR2 YYNGEE. The CDR3 contains 15 residues. The whole variable domain, remainder taken from reference TRBV9 and TRBJ2-7, is DSGVTQTPKHLITATGQRVTLRCSPRSGDLSVYWYQQSLDQGLQFLIQYYNGEERAKGNILERFSAQQFPDLHSELNLSSLELGDSALYFCASSTRGSGAHEQYFGPGTRLTVT.

The V call is TRBV7-8, the J call TRBJ1-6, with D possibly TRBD1 on 5 matching bases. Between the trimmed V and J ends, which lost 5 bases and 9 bases, there was a span of 11 bases. Germline CDR1 is SGHVS and CDR2 is FQNEAQ. This CDR3 spans 13 amino acids. CDR3 amino acids: CASSPLRGSPLHF. The CDR3 nucleotides are TGTGCCAGCAGCCCGCTTAGGGGTTCACCCCTCCACTTT.